The 8 T cell receptor beta chains below were found in one sample sequenced in a study of beta chain features in type 1 diabetes. Expressed TCRB transcripts got sequenced, as all isolated RNA was reverse transcribed. Clones were sequenced by immunoSEQ multiplex PCR, and TCRdb holds only the in-frame ones, with some missing. In the table there are 900,000 or so clones, about a sixth of which are singletons. Sequencing used naive CD4+ T cells from blood. Receptors originate from a woman under 30 in good health.

This chain links TRBV4-2 with TRBJ2-1; D is possibly TRBD2 (6 bases). Trimming took off 0 bases at V and 1 base at J, with 10 bases between the two ends. The V gene's germline CDR1 is LGHNA and CDR2 YNFKEQ. The CDR3 extends over 16 amino acids. CDR3 DNA sequence: TGTGCCAGCAGCCAAGAAACCGGGAGTTCCTACAATGAGCAGTTCTTC. This translates into CASSQETGSSYNEQFF.

The rearrangement joins TRBV4-3 to TRBJ2-1; TRBD2 matches 8 bases. Germline assignment: CDR1 LGHNA and CDR2 YSLEER. With 0 bases clipped from V and 1 base from J, the junction kept 5 bases outside the gene matches. The CDR3 is 17 residues long. The CDR3 DNA reads as TGCGCCAGCAGCCAAGATCTCGCGGGAGGATCCTACAATGAGCAGTTCTTC. As protein: CASSQDLAGGSYNEQFF.

The V call is TRBV6-1, the J call TRBJ1-5; D possibly corresponds to TRBD1 (6 bases). Per the germline V gene, CDR1 is MNHNS and CDR2 is SASEGT. The ends were cut back, 6 bases at V and 3 bases at J, with 9 bases in the middle. The CDR3 covers 13 residues. The CDR3 DNA reads as TGTGCCAGCAGGGACAGTCCCAATCAGCCCCAGCATTTT. Translating gives CASRDSPNQPQHF.

This clone was found a few times. The V call is TRBV6-1, the J call TRBJ1-2; no clear D gene. This CDR3 region has 13 residues. CDR1 and CDR2 from the germline V gene are MNHNS and SASEGT. Trimming stripped 6 bases from V and 0 bases from J, with 8 bases between. The CDR3 region has the DNA TGTGCCAGCAGCACCTTAGCTAACTATGGCTACACCTTC. Translated: CASSTLANYGYTF.

This clone was seen a handful of times. The chain is built from TRBV5-5 and TRBJ2-5; 10 bases are a match to TRBD2. Germline V gene data show CDR1 as SGHKS and CDR2 as YYEKEE (reference sequence). The CDR3 totals 19 residues. V lost 0 bases to trimming and J lost 4 bases; unmatched junction nucleotides: 15. The CDR3, as DNA: TGTGCCAGCAGCTTGGGGAGGGTTGGACTAGCGGTGGTAGGAGAGACCCAGTACTTC. This gives the protein CASSLGRVGLAVVGETQYF.

The chain uses TRBV28 and TRBJ2-5, with D perhaps TRBD2 (6 bases). Germline V gives CDR1 MDHEN, CDR2 SYDVKM. The CDR3 has 15 residues. Trimming shortened V by 3 bases and J by 4 bases, and 15 bases separated the two germline ends. For the CDR3, the DNA is TGTGCCAGCAGTTTCATGATGGGGGGTGGAGAGACCCAGTACTTC. Amino acids: CASSFMMGGGETQYF. Based on the CDR3 plus reference TRBV28 and TRBJ2-5, the full variable domain is DVKVTQSSRYLVKRTGEKVFLECVQDMDHENMFWYRQDPGLGLRLIYFSYDVKMKEKGDIPEGYSVSREKKERFSLILESASTNQTSMYLCASSFMMGGGETQYFGPGTRLLVL.

This clone showed up just a few times. The chain couples TRBV2 to TRBJ1-1, with TRBD1 matching over 8 bases. CDR1 and CDR2 from the germline V gene are SNHLY and FYNNEI. V lost 4 bases, J lost 0 bases, and 1 base stayed unmatched. This CDR3 has 14 residues. The CDR3: CASSAGGMNTEAFF. CDR3 in DNA: TGTGCCAGCAGTGCAGGGGGCATGAACACTGAAGCTTTCTTT.

This clone was seen only once. J is TRBJ1-2 and V is TRBV4-3; no definite D call. The CDR3 sequence is 16 residues long. Between the trimmed V and J ends, which lost 1 base and 8 bases, there was a span of 20 bases. CDR1 LGHNA and CDR2 YSLEER come from the germline V gene. CDR3 DNA: TGCGCCAGCAGCCAAGGGTTTTCGTCGTGGGTGGGAGGCTACACCTTC. Translated, it gives CASSQGFSSWVGGYTF.